Following are 17 T cell receptor beta chains from one sample sequenced in a study of T cells in Graves' hyperthyroidism and ophthalmopathy (dated by TCRdb to about 2019). The receptor library was made with multiplex PCR. This sample was sequenced with an Illumina HiSeq 2000. Amplification of TCR beta CDR3 regions was carried out from RNA transcripts. The first round of RT-PCR for the TCR CDR3 was performed with the HTBI primer set and the Qiagen OneStep RT-PCR kit. TCRdb's own reprocessing of the public reads used fastp at Q25 and MiXCR and kept productive beta chains. Identical CDR3 protein sequences are pooled into one entry, listed with their most common genes and DNA. In this sample the table shows fewer than 650,000 distinct CDR3 sequences, about 15% of which occur a single time. The top ten constitute roughly 5.5% of the sample. The source material was blood. The receptors derive from a woman in her thirties with Graves' hyperthyroidism that later progressed to Graves' ophthalmopathy.

V and J are TRBV7-2 and TRBJ1-1; the match to TRBD1 covers 7 bases. The CDR3 is made up of 14 amino acids. The J segment lost 6 bases and the V segment lost 5 bases, leaving 9 bases of the junction unmatched. Germline CDR1 is SGHTA and CDR2 is FQGNSA. This CDR3 is CASSQRTGEAEAFF. CDR3 DNA sequence: TGTGCCAGCAGCCAAAGGACAGGCGAGGCTGAAGCTTTCTTT. Based on the CDR3 plus reference TRBV7-2 and TRBJ1-1, the full variable domain is GAGVSQSPSNKVTEKGKDVELRCDPISGHTALYWYRQSLGQGLEFLIYFQGNSAPDKSGLPSDRFSAERTGGSVSTLTIQRTQQEDSAVYLCASSQRTGEAEAFFGQGTRLTVV.

At least ten counts were recorded for this clonotype. The rearrangement joins TRBV7-2 to TRBJ2-1; the D gene could be TRBD1 or TRBD2 (5 bases each). The germline V gene has CDR1 SGHTA and CDR2 FQGNSA. The CDR3 extends over 13 amino acids. V was trimmed by 5 bases and J by 12 bases, leaving 17 bases between them. The CDR3 DNA follows: TGTGCCAGCAGCATCGGGACCCTCCGAGGGCAGTTCTTC. It translates to CASSIGTLRGQFF.

The chain joins TRBV11-3 to TRBJ2-7; TRBD2 aligns across 10 bases. Germline CDR1 and CDR2: SGHNT and YENEEA. Trimming removed 6 bases from V and 3 bases from J; junction bases left unmatched: 5. The CDR3 sequence is 14 residues long. The DNA for the CDR3 is TGTGCCAGCAGTAATCTAGCGGGAGACTACGAGCAGTACTTC. It yields the protein CASSNLAGDYEQYF.

This clonotype was counted many times. The V call is TRBV12-3 or TRBV12-4, the J call TRBJ1-5, with no clear D. The CDR3 has 14 amino acids. With 0 bases removed from V and 6 bases from J, the gap between germline ends came to 9 bases. CDR3 DNA: TGTGCCAGCAGTTTAGCCCGGACGCTTCAGCCCCAGCATTTT. Translated: CASSLARTLQPQHF.

In this sample, this clonotype turned up a few times. The J gene is TRBJ2-1, the V gene TRBV20-1; D might be TRBD2 (6 bases). The CDR3 covers 15 residues. Germline V gene lookup returns CDR1 DFQATT and CDR2 SNEGSKA (reference sequence). Trimming pared 2 bases from V and 2 bases from J, leaving 13 bases between. The CDR3 reads CSARWGEDPYNEQFF. The CDR3 DNA reads TGCAGTGCTAGATGGGGGGAGGATCCCTACAATGAGCAGTTCTTC.

There are a few counts of this clonotype. This sequence may be a read error, since a much larger clone differs from it by one base. J is TRBJ2-3 and V is TRBV15, with 7 bases matching TRBD1. The V segment lost 1 base and the J segment 3 bases; nucleotides outside the gene matches: 13. The CDR3 runs to 18 residues. Germline V CDR1 and CDR2: LNHNV, YYDKDF (reference sequence). For the CDR3, the DNA is TGTGCCACCAGCAGAGGTCTACCGGGCAGGGGGAATACAGATACGCAGTATTTT. This encodes CATSRGLPGRGNTDTQYF.

This clonotype showed up many times. The rearrangement links TRBV24-1 to TRBJ2-1; D gene uncertain. Germline V gives CDR1 KGHDR, CDR2 SFDVKD. With 4 bases removed from V and 6 bases from J, the gap between germline ends came to 9 bases. The CDR3 covers 13 residues. For the CDR3, the DNA is TGTGCCACCAGTGAAAACCACTTCAATGAGCAGTTCTTC. This sequence encodes CATSENHFNEQFF.

This clonotype was seen ten or more times. The V call is TRBV7-3, the J call TRBJ2-1; weak D call: TRBD2 (6 bases). V lost 5 bases to trimming and J lost 10 bases, with 24 bases between them. The length of the CDR3 is 16 residues. Looked up from germline, CDR1 is SGHTA and CDR2 is FQGTGA. The CDR3 DNA is TGTGCCAGCAGCGCGGGATCTGGGACTCCCCTCGGGGAGCAGTTCTTC. Protein: CASSAGSGTPLGEQFF.

This clonotype was detected many times. At one boundary the junction diverges from the germline segment, which might be a read error. The rearrangement links TRBV12-3 or TRBV12-4 to TRBJ1-6; possible D gene TRBD1, 5 bases. The CDR3 sequence is 15 residues long. CDR3 DNA sequence: TGTGCCAGCAGTCCAAGGCAGGGTTATAGTTCACCCCTCCACTTT. This sequence encodes CASSPRQGYSSPLHF.

This clonotype was detected only a few times. The rearrangement joins TRBV25-1 to TRBJ2-3, with D perhaps matching TRBD2 (6 bases). The V and J ends lost 1 base and 6 bases respectively, with 20 bases between them. The CDR3 is 17 amino acids. Germline V gene lookup returns CDR1 MGHDK and CDR2 SYGVNS. CDR3 in DNA: TGTGCCAGCAGTGAATTAACAGCGGGCAGGTATCGGGATACGCAGTATTTT. This gives the protein CASSELTAGRYRDTQYF.

This clonotype came up many times. This sequence joins TRBV24-1 and TRBJ1-1, with TRBD1 matching over 9 bases. The length of the CDR3 is 18 residues. Germline assignment: CDR1 KGHDR and CDR2 SFDVKD. V dropped 5 bases and J dropped 0; count of bases not matched to a gene: 12. The CDR3 DNA sequence: TGTGCCACCAGTGTCCCGGAGGGGACAGGGCGAATGAACACTGAAGCTTTCTTT. It specifies CATSVPEGTGRMNTEAFF.

This chain links TRBV30 with TRBJ2-2; TRBD2 aligns across 11 bases. The germline CDR1 and CDR2 sequences are GTSNPN and SVGIG (reference sequence). The V segment lost 1 base and the J segment 4 bases; nucleotides outside the gene matches: 8. This CDR3 contains 17 residues. CDR3 amino acids: CAWSAHRLAGFTGELFF. The DNA for the CDR3 is TGTGCCTGGAGTGCCCATAGACTAGCGGGATTCACCGGGGAGCTGTTTTTT.

V is TRBV5-6 and J is TRBJ2-7; 9 bases are shared with TRBD2. V trimming: 5 bases; J trimming: 4 bases; junction bases outside the gene matches: 10. The CDR3 contains 15 residues. Germline values: CDR1 SGHDT, CDR2 YYEEEE. For the CDR3, the DNA is TGTGCCAGCAGTGATAAAGCGGGAGGAATTTACGAGCAGTACTTC. Protein: CASSDKAGGIYEQYF. The full variable domain, with the rest looked up from reference TRBV5-6 and TRBJ2-7, is DAGVTQSPTHLIKTRGQQVTLRCSPKSGHDTVSWYQQALGQGPQFIFQYYEEEERQRGNFPDRFSGHQFPNYSSELNVNALLLGDSALYLCASSDKAGGIYEQYFGPGTRLTVT.

In its sample, this clonotype was seen many times. The J gene is TRBJ2-3, the V gene TRBV12-3 or TRBV12-4; TRBD2 might be the D (6 bases). Trimming took 1 base from V and 3 from J, leaving 17 bases between them. The CDR3 has 17 residues. The CDR3: CASSLEGTGPGTDTQYF. CDR3 in DNA: TGTGCCAGCAGTTTAGAAGGGACTGGCCCCGGGACAGATACGCAGTATTTT.

As for this clonotype: One junction end does not reproduce the germline sequence, and a read error may be involved. V and J are TRBV13 and TRBJ2-2, with 13 nucleotides matching TRBD2. CDR1 PRHDT and CDR2 FYEKMQ come from the germline V gene (reference sequence). The CDR3 extends over 16 amino acids. CDR3: CASSLGLAGIDGGLFF. The CDR3 DNA is TGTGCCAGCAGCCTGGGACTAGCGGGAATCGACGGGGGGCTGTTTTTT.

This chain links TRBV14 with TRBJ1-6; a possible D gene is TRBD1 (5 bases). V was cut by 1 base and J by 3 bases, with 7 bases left in between. The germline V gene has CDR1 SGHDN and CDR2 FVKESK. The CDR3 spans 15 residues. CDR3 in DNA: TGTGCCAGCAGCCAAGGGGGCCTCTATAATTCACCCCTCCACTTT. Amino acid sequence: CASSQGGLYNSPLHF.

This clonotype was recorded many times. The chain's CDR3 is CASSPDVDQPQHF. CDR3 coding DNA: TGTGCCAGCTCACCCGACGTGGATCAGCCCCAGCATTTT. J is TRBJ1-5 and V is TRBV18; D uncertain. The ends were cut back, 3 bases at V and 5 bases at J, with 8 bases in the middle. Germline V lookup: CDR1 KGHSH, CDR2 LQKENI. This CDR3 is 13 amino acids long. The full variable domain, with the rest looked up from reference TRBV18 and TRBJ1-5, is NAGVMQNPRHLVRRRGQEARLRCSPMKGHSHVYWYRQLPEEGLKFMVYLQKENIIDESGMPKERFSAEFPKEGPSILRIQQVVRGDSAAYFCASSPDVDQPQHFGDGTRLSIL.